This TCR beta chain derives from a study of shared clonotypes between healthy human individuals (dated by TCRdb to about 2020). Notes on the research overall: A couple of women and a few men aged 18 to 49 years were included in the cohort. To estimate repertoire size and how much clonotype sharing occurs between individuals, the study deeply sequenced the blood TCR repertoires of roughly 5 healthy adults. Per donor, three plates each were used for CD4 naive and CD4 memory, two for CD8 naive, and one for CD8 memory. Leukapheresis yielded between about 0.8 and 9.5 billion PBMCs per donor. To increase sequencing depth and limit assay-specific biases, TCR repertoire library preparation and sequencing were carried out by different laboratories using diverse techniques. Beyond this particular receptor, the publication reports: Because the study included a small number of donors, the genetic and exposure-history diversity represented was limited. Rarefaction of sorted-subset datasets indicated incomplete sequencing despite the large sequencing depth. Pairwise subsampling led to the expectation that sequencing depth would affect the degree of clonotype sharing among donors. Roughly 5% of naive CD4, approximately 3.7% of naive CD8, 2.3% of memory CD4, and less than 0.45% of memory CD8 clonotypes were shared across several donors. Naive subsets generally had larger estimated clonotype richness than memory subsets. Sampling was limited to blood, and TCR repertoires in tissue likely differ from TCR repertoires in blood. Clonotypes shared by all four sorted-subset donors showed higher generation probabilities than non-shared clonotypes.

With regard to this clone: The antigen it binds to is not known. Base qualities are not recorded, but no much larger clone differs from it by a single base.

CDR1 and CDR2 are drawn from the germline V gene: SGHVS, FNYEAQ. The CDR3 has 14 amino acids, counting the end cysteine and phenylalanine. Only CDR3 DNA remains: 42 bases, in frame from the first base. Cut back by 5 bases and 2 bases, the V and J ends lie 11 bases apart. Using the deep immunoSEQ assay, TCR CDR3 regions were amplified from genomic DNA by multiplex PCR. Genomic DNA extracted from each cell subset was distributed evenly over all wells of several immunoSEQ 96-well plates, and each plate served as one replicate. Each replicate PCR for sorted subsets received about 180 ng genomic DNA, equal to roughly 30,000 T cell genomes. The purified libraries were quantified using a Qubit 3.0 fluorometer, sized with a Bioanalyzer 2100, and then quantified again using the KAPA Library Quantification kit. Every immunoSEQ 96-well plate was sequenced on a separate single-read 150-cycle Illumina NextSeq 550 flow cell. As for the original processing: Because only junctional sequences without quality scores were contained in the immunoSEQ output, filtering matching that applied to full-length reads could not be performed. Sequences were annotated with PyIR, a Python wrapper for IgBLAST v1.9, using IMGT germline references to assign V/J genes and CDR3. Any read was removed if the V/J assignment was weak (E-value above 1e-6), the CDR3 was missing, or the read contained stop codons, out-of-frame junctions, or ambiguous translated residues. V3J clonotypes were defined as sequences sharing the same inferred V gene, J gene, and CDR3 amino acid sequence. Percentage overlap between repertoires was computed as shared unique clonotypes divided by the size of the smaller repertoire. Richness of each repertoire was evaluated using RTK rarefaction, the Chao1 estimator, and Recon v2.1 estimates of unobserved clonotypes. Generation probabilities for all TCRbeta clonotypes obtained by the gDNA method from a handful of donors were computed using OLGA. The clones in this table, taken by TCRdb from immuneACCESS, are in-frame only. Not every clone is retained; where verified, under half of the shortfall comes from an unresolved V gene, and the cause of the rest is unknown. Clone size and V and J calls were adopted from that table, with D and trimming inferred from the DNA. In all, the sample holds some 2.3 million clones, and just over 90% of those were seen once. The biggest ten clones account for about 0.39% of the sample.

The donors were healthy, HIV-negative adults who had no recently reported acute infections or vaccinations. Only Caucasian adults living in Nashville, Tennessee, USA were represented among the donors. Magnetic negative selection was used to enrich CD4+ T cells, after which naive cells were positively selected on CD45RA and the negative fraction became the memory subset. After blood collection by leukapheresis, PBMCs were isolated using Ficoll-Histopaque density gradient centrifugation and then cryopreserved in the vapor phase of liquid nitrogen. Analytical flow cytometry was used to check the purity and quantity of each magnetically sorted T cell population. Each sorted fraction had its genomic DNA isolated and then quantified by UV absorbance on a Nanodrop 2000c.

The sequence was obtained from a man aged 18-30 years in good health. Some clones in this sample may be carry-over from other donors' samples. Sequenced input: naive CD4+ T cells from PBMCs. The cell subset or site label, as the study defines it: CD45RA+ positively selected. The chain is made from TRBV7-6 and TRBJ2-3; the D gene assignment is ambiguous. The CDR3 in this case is CASSPSASTDTQYF. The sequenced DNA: TGTGCCAGCAGCCCCTCGGCGTCCACAGATACGCAGTATTTT.